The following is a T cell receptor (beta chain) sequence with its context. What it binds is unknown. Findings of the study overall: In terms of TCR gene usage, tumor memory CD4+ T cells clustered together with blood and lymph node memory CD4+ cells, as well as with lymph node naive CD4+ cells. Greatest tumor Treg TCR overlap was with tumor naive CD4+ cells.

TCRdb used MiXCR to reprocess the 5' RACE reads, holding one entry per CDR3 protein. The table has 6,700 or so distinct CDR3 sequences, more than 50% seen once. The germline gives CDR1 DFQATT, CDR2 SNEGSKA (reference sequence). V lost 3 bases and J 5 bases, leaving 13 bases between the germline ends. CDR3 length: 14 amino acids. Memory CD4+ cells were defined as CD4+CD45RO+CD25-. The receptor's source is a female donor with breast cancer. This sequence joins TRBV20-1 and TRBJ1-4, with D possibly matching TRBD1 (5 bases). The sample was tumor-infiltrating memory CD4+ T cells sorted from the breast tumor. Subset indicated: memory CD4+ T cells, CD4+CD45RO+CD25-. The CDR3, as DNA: TGCAGTGCTAGCGTCCAGGGTGAAAATGAAAAACTGTTTTTT. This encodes CSASVQGENEKLFF.